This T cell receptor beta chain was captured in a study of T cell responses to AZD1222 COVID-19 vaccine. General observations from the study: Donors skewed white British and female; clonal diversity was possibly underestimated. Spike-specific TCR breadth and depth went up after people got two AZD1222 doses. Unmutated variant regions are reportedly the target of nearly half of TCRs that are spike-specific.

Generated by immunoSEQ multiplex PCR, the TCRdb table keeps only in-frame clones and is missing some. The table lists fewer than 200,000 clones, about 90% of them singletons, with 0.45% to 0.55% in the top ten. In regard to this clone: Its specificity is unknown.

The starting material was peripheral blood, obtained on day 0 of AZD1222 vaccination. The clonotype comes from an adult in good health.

CDR3 sequence (DNA): TGTGCCAGTAGTAAGGGGGAAACGAACACCGGGGAGCTGTTTTTT. Translated, it gives CASSKGETNTGELFF. V and J are TRBV19 and TRBJ2-2, with D perhaps TRBD1 (6 bases). Germline CDR1 reads LNHDA; CDR2 reads SQIVND (reference sequence). The V and J ends lost 4 bases and 0 bases respectively, with 9 bases between them. The length of the CDR3 is 15 residues.